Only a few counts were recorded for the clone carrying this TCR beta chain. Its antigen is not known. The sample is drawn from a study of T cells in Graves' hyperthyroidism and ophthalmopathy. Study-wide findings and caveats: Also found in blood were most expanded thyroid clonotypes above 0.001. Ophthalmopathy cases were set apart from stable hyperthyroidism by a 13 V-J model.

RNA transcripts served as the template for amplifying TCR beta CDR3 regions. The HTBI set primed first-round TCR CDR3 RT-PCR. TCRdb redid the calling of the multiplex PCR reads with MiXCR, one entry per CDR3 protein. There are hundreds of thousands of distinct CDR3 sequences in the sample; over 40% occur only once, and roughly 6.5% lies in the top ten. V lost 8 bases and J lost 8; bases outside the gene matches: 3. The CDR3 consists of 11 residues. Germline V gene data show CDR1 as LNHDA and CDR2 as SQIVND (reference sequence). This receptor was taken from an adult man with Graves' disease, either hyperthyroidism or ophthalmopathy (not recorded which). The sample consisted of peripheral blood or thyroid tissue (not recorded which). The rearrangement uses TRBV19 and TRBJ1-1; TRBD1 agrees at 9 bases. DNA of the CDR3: TGTGCCAGTTACAGGGGGCTCGAAGCTTTCTTT. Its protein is CASYRGLEAFF. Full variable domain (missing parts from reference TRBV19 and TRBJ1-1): DGGITQSPKYLFRKEGQNVTLSCEQNLNHDAMYWYRQDPGQGLRLIYYSQIVNDFQKGDIAEGYSVSREKKESFPLTVTSAQKNPTAFYLCASYRGLEAFFGQGTRLTVV.